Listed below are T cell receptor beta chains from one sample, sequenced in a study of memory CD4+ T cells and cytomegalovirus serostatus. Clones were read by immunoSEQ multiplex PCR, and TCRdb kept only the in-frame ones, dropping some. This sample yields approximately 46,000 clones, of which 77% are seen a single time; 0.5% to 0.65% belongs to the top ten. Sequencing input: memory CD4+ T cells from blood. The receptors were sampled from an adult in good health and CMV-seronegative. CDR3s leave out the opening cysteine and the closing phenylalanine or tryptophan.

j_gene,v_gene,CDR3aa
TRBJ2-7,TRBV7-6,ASSRTIPGQGLGLGEQY
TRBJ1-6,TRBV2,ASSEQGKGYNSPLH
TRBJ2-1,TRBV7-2,ASSTTSGGYNEQF
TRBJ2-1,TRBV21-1,ASSTGLIYNEQF
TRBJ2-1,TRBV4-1,ASSQDAGTGYNEQF
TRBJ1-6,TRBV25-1,ASTLGTSVTSPLH
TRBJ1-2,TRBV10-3,AISDQTGNYGYT
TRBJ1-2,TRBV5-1,ASSPVPTGHYGYT
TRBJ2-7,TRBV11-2,ASSLGGTGVPLEQY
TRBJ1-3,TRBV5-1,ASSFGPSGNTIY
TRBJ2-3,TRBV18,ASSRTRLSTDTQY
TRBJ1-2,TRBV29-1,SVDIDVAGGARGYT
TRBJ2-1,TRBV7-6,ASSLGSGGASEQF
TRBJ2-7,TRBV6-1,ASTLEGGPRYEQY
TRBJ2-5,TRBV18,ASSHDRKKETQY
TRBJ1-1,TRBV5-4,ASSPDPNTEAF
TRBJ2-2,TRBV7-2,ASSLTGDTGELF
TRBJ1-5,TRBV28,ASRVEPGQNQPQH
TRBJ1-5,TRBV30,AWSEGTGAGQPQH
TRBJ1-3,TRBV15,ATSRGSPQGASGNTIY
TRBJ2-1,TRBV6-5,ASSYGQVKDNEQF
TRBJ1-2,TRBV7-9,ASSLVMGAGYT
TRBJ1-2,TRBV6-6,ASSRDGYT
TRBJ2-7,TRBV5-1,ASTGSSYEQY
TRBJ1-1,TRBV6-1,ASSEGEEAF
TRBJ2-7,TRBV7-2,ASSSRQGGYEQY
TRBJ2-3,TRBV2,ASRRRINRGPTDTQY
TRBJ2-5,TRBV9,ASSPGTATQETQY
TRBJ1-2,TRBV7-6,ASSPRTPNYGYT
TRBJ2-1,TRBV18,ASSPYPGDEQF
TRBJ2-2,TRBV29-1,SVAQGRTGELF
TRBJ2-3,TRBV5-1,ASSLELAGASTDTQY
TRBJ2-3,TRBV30,AWSEPGPRFTDTQY
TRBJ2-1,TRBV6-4,ASSRDYGNEQF
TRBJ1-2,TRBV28,ASSPPRVGGYGYT
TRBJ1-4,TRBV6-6,ASSHRSATEKLF
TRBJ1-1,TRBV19,ASSIAGGTEAF
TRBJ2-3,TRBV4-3,ASSQDLGAGTQY
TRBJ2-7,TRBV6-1,ASSRRQPQFYEQY
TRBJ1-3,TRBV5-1,ASSLLGPTPSGNTIY
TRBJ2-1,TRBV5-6,ASSHEWFVSGTGWNEQF
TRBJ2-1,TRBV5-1,ASSLGAGTRAYNEQF
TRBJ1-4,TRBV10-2,ASRLAPGQANEKLF
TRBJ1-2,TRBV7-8,ASGAQLYGYT
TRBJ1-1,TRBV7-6,ASSPQTGAMNTEAF
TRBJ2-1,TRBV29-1,SVESGVSYNEQF
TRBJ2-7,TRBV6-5,ASSSRRGGSSYEQY
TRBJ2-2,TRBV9,ASSATGGAAGELF
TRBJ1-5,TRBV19,ASSIEAGRGNQPQH
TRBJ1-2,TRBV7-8,ASTIGTGLDYGYT
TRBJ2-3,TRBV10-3,AIKGLESTDTQY
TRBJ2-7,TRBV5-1,ASSLENPRGNEQY
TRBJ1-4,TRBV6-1,ASSLDGGTNEKLF
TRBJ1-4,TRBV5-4,ASSLEAATNEKLF
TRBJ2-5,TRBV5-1,ASSPGAGGGGETQY
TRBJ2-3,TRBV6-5,ASSYEYTDTQY
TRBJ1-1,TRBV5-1,ASRLGGVGANTEAF
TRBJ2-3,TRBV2,ATISGGAGDTQY
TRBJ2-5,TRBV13,ASSLARTGVETQY
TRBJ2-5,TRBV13,ASGQLAGGLDVETQY